The present entry profiles one TCR beta chain with its context. The authors' processing: Scientists estimated how many nucleated cells there were by amplifying reference gene primers. Only in-frame clones appear in the TCRdb table, and some are missing; sequencing was by immunoSEQ multiplex PCR. V and J calls and clone size are those listed in that table; D and trimming were worked out from the DNA. The sample holds some 120,000 clones, roughly 90% seen once. The data were obtained in a study of blood T cell repertoires in COVID-19. Study context: Acute-phase and convalescent COVID-19 samples originated in the United States, Italy and Spain. PBMCs, B-cell-depleted T cells, or T cells were the source of the cDNA or gDNA that made up the material.

Trimming cost V 2 bases and J 4 bases; bases outside gene matches: 6. CDR1 is MNHEY, CDR2 SVGEGT, per germline. There are 15 residues in the CDR3. The source of this sequence is a man aged 50 to 60 with acute or convalescent COVID-19. The V and J genes are TRBV6-2 or TRBV6-3 and TRBJ2-3; 7 bases fit TRBD1. Sequences were obtained from peripheral blood. The CDR3 DNA reads as TGTGCCAGCAGTTACAACAGGGGACGGGCAGATACGCAGTATTTT. Translated: CASSYNRGRADTQYF.